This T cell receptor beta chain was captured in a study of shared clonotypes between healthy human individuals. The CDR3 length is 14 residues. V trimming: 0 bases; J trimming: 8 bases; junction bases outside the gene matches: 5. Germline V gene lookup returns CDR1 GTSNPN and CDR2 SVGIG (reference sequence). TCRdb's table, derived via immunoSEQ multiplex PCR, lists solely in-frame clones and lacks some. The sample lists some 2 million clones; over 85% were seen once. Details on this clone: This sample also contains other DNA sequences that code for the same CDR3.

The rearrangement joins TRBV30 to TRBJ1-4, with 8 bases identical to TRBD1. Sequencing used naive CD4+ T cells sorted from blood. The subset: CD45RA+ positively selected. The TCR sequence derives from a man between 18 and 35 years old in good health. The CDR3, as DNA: TGTGCCTGGAGTGTCCAGGGGGCAGGGGAAAAACTGTTTTTT. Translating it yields CAWSVQGAGEKLFF.